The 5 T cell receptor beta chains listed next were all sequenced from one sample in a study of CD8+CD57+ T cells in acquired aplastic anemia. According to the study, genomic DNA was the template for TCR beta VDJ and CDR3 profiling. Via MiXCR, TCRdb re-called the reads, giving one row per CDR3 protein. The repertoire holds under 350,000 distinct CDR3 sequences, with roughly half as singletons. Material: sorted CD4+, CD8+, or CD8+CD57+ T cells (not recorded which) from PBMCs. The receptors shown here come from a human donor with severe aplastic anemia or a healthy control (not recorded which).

CDR3 sequence (DNA): TGCAGCGCAACCCGGGACAGGGTGAACACTGAAGCTTTCTTT. Protein: CSATRDRVNTEAFF. V is TRBV29-1 and J is TRBJ1-1, with TRBD1 matching 9 bases. The germline V gene encodes CDR1 SQVTM and CDR2 ANQGSEA. The CDR3 consists of 14 residues. Trimming cost V 7 bases and J 0 bases; bases outside gene matches: 6.

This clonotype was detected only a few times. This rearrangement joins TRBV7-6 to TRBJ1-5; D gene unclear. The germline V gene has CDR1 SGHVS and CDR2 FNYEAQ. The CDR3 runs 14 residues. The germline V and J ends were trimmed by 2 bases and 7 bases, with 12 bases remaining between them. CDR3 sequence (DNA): TGTGCCAGCAGCTTACTGGGCAACGAACAGCCCCAGCATTTT. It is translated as CASSLLGNEQPQHF. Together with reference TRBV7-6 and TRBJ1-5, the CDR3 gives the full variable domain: GAGVSQSPRYKVTKRGQDVALRCDPISGHVSLYWYRQALGQGPEFLTYFNYEAQQDKSGLPNDRFSAERPEGSISTLTIQRTEQRDSAMYRCASSLLGNEQPQHFGDGTRLSIL.

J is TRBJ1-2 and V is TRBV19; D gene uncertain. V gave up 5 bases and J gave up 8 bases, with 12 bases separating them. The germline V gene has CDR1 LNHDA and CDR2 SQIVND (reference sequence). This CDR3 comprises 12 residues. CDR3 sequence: CASSLRSGGYTF. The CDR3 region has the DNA TGTGCCAGTAGTCTGCGATCCGGGGGCTACACCTTC.

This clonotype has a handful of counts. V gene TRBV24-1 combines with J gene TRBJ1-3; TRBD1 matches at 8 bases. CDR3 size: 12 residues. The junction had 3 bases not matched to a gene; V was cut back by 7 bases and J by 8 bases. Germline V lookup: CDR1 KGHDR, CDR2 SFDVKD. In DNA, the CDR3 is TGTGCCACCAGGGACAGGGTGGACACCATATATTTT. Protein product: CATRDRVDTIYF.

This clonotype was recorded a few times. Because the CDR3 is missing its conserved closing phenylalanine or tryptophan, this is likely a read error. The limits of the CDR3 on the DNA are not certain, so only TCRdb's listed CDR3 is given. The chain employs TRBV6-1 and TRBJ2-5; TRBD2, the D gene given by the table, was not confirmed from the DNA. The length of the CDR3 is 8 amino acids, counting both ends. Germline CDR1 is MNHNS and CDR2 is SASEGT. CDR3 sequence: CASSPGTS.